Following are 28 T cell receptor beta chains from one sample sequenced in a study of shared clonotypes between healthy human individuals. TCRdb keeps only in-frame clones here, not all; method: immunoSEQ multiplex PCR. The profile shows around 450,000 clones, roughly 77% of them singletons. Sequencing input: PBMCs. These receptors came from a woman aged 35 to 49 in good health. Some clones in this sample may be carry-over from other donors' samples.

On this clone: This may be a read error, as it is one base from a much larger clone. The J gene is TRBJ2-7, the V gene TRBV11-2; no definite D call. CDR1 and CDR2 (germline): SGHAT, FQNNGV. Trimming cost V 0 bases and J 3 bases, with 3 bases left between them. The CDR3 sequence is 12 residues long. In DNA form, the CDR3 reads TGTGCCAGCAGCTTAGAGGGCTACGAGCAGTACTTC. Amino acids: CASSLEGYEQYF.

The genes are TRBV15 and TRBJ1-5; TRBD1 aligns across 7 bases. The length of the CDR3 is 15 residues. The germline V gene encodes CDR1 LNHNV and CDR2 YYDKDF (reference sequence). J was trimmed by 2 bases and V by 1 base; bases with no gene match: 2. CDR3 DNA sequence: TGTGCCACCAGCAGAGTCGGGACAGGCAATCAGCCCCAGCATTTT. It codes for CATSRVGTGNQPQHF.

The V gene is TRBV29-1, the J gene TRBJ2-7, with 7 bases lining up with TRBD1. With V trimmed by 4 bases and J by 6 bases, 3 bases remained unmatched. Germline V gene lookup returns CDR1 SQVTM and CDR2 ANQGSEA. The CDR3 covers 11 residues. CDR3 nucleotides: TGCAGCGTTGGAAGACAGGGCGAGCAGTACTTC. It encodes CSVGRQGEQYF.

The gene calls are TRBV28 and TRBJ2-7; the match to TRBD1 covers 11 bases. Germline V gives CDR1 MDHEN, CDR2 SYDVKM. The ends lost 5 bases at V and 1 base at J; junction bases unmatched: 4. The CDR3 is made up of 15 amino acids. The CDR3 loop reads CASSGRDRGSYEQYF. Written as DNA, the CDR3 is TGTGCCAGCAGTGGACGGGACAGGGGGTCCTACGAGCAGTACTTC.

Concerning this clone itself: Because the CDR3's place on the DNA is in doubt, the DNA is left out and the CDR3 is given as listed by TCRdb. The V call is TRBV2, the J call TRBJ1-4. The V gene's germline CDR1 is SNHLY and CDR2 FYNNEI. The CDR3 is 14 residues long, counting both termini. CDR3 loop: CASILAELNEKLFF.

V usage is TRBV4-2 and J usage is TRBJ2-5; D ambiguous. TRBJ2-7 matches the DNA end more closely, so the J call is doubtful. This CDR3 has 13 amino acids. Germline values: CDR1 LGHNA, CDR2 YNFKEQ. CDR3 residues: CASSLVSGYEQYF. As DNA, the CDR3 is TGTGCCAGCAGCTTAGTCTCAGGCTACGAGCAGTACTTC.

The chain uses TRBV6-1 and TRBJ2-1, with D tentatively TRBD1 (5 bases). The germline V gene has CDR1 MNHNS and CDR2 SASEGT. Trimming shortened V by 1 base and J by 12 bases, and 19 bases separated the two germline ends. This CDR3 spans 15 amino acids. CDR3 sequence (DNA): TGTGCCAGCAGTGAAGTATGGACAACCACAATGAGGCAGTTCTTC. It is translated as CASSEVWTTTMRQFF.

The CDR3 nucleotides read TGTGCCAGCAGGCGATCAACTAATGAAAAACTGTTTTTT. Encoded protein: CASRRSTNEKLFF. The chain is built from TRBV25-1 and TRBJ1-4; no firm D call. Germline assignment: CDR1 MGHDK and CDR2 SYGVNS. Trimming left V 6 bases short and J 0 bases short, with 5 bases between. The CDR3 sequence is 13 residues long.

With respect to this clone: A read error may account for a junction end that differs from germline. The chain combines TRBV6-6 with TRBJ1-1; 9 bases are shared with TRBD1. The length of the CDR3 is 12 residues. The germline CDR1 and CDR2 sequences are MNHNY and SVGAGI (reference sequence). CDR3 coding DNA: TGTGCCAGCAGTAAACAGGGGGCTTTTGGAAATTTT. Translation gives CASSKQGAFGNF.

This clone is a singleton in its sample. V usage is TRBV10-3 and J usage is TRBJ1-2; unclear D gene. Germline loops: CDR1 ENHRY, CDR2 SYGVKD. This CDR3 region has 15 residues. The V end was cut by 3 bases, the J end by 0 bases, with 11 bases between. The CDR3 sequence: CAISERQVANYGYTF. Written as DNA, the CDR3 is TGTGCCATCAGTGAACGGCAGGTTGCTAACTATGGCTACACCTTC.

This clone was counted once. At the DNA level, this CDR3 is encoded by other sequences in the same sample as well. The CDR3 reads CASSTSTDTQYF. DNA for the CDR3: TGTGCCAGCTCGACTAGCACAGATACGCAGTATTTT. The chain employs TRBV18 and TRBJ2-3; no clear D. With 6 bases removed from V and 0 bases from J, the gap between germline ends came to 4 bases. The CDR3 runs to 12 residues. The germline V gene encodes CDR1 KGHSH and CDR2 LQKENI.

The chain recombines TRBV2 with TRBJ2-1; perhaps TRBD2 as D (5 bases). The length of the CDR3 is 13 residues. Germline V gene sequence: CDR1 SNHLY, CDR2 FYNNEI. Trimming cost V 2 bases and J 10 bases, with 12 bases left between them. This CDR3 is CASSEIVGGEQFF. The CDR3 bases are TGTGCCAGCAGTGAAATTGTTGGCGGGGAGCAGTTCTTC.

This clone showed up just once. Sequence at one end of the junction differs from germline and may be a read error. The chain has TRBV27 and TRBJ2-1, with 15 bases fitting TRBD2. Per the germline V gene, CDR1 is MNHEY and CDR2 is SMNVEV (reference sequence). The CDR3 runs to 15 residues. CDR3: CASTLGTSGRNEQLF. The CDR3 nucleotides are TGTGCCAGCACCTTGGGGACTAGCGGGAGGAATGAGCAGCTCTTC.

This rearrangement joins TRBV5-4 to TRBJ2-1; TRBD1 agrees at 10 bases. CDR1 and CDR2 (germline): SGHNT, YYREEE (reference sequence). After removal of 2 bases from V and 3 bases from J, the junction contained 2 bases not matched to a gene. The CDR3 totals 15 residues. Here the CDR3 reads CASSLDRGLYNEQFF. CDR3 bases: TGTGCCAGCAGCTTAGACAGGGGGCTCTACAATGAGCAGTTCTTC.

The chain carries TRBV11-1 and TRBJ2-7; 8 bases are a match to TRBD1. Trimming cost V 4 bases and J 1 base; bases outside gene matches: 6. CDR3 length: 15 residues. Germline V gene data show CDR1 as SGHAT and CDR2 as FQDESV (reference sequence). CDR3 nucleotides: TGTGCCAGCAGCTACGACAGGGGCTATTCCTACGAGCAGTACTTC. As protein: CASSYDRGYSYEQYF.

The V call is TRBV7-9, the J call TRBJ1-1; a possible D gene is TRBD1 (6 bases). The V gene lost 3 bases and the J gene lost 4 bases, with 18 bases spanning the gap. Germline V gives CDR1 SEHNR, CDR2 FQNEAQ (reference sequence). This CDR3 comprises 16 residues. CDR3 in DNA: TGTGCCAGCAGCTTGAGATACACGCGACAGGCCACTGAAGCTTTCTTT. It translates to CASSLRYTRQATEAFF.

This chain links TRBV5-8 with TRBJ2-3, with no clear D. Germline V gene sequence: CDR1 SGHTS, CDR2 YDEGEE. This CDR3 region has 15 residues. The germline V and J ends were trimmed by 4 bases and 4 bases, with 16 bases remaining between them. The CDR3 coding sequence is TGTGCCAGCAGCATTTTGGCAGAAAGGGCAGATACGCAGTATTTT. Its protein product is CASSILAERADTQYF.

As regards this clone: In the same sample, other DNA sequences code for this CDR3. The chain uses TRBV28 and TRBJ2-1; D is unclear. The CDR3 covers 14 residues. Trimming left V 1 base short and J 4 bases short, with 8 bases between. The germline gives CDR1 MDHEN, CDR2 SYDVKM. DNA for the CDR3: TGTGCCAGCAGTTTATTACGCGGATACAATGAGCAGTTCTTC. It specifies CASSLLRGYNEQFF.

V gene TRBV2 combines with J gene TRBJ1-5; D may be TRBD1 (6 bases). V lost 3 bases and J lost 10, with 28 bases in between. This CDR3 spans 18 amino acids. Germline values: CDR1 SNHLY, CDR2 FYNNEI. CDR3 in DNA: TGTGCCAGCAGTGATCCGGGGGCGAGGGGTGGATCAATGTTTCCCCAGCATTTT. Amino acid sequence: CASSDPGARGGSMFPQHF.

The chain recombines TRBV14 with TRBJ2-2; D uncertain. The CDR3 consists of 16 residues. The germline V gene has CDR1 SGHDN and CDR2 FVKESK. V was clipped by 4 bases and J by 0 bases, with 12 bases between them. The CDR3 spells CASSRWQPSNTGELFF. For the CDR3, the DNA is TGTGCCAGCAGCCGGTGGCAGCCCTCGAACACCGGGGAGCTGTTTTTT.

Remarks on this clone: This is likely an artifact of a read error, given a far larger clone one base away. Other DNA sequences in this sample translate to the same CDR3. The chain links TRBV7-2 to TRBJ1-1; TRBD1 is a possible D gene (6 bases). Germline CDR1 and CDR2: SGHTA and FQGNSA. CDR3 size: 13 residues. In nucleotides, the CDR3 is TGTGCAAGCATATGGACAGCGAACACTGAAGCTTTCTTT. This translates into CASIWTANTEAFF.

Of note for this clone: The junction and the germline gene differ at one end; a read error may be behind it. V gene TRBV18 combines with J gene TRBJ2-3; D remains ambiguous. CDR1 and CDR2 from the germline V gene are KGHSH and LQKENI. This CDR3 contains 14 residues. This CDR3 is CASSPRDFTDTQYF. CDR3 bases: TGTGCCAGCTCACCACGGGATTTCACAGATACGCAGTACTTT. Full variable domain (outside the CDR3, taken from reference TRBV18 and TRBJ2-3): NAGVMQNPRHLVRRRGQEARLRCSPMKGHSHVYWYRQLPEEGLKFMVYLQKENIIDESGMPKERFSAEFPKEGPSILRIQQVVRGDSAAYFCASSPRDFTDTQYFGPGTRLTVL.

This sequence joins TRBV4-2 and TRBJ2-3, with 9 bases fitting TRBD1. Germline V CDR1 and CDR2: LGHNA, YNFKEQ. The CDR3 sequence is 15 residues long. V gave up 1 base and J gave up 3 bases; unmatched junction bases: 2. This CDR3 is CASSQGQGVTDTQYF. The DNA for the CDR3 is TGTGCCAGCAGCCAAGGACAGGGGGTTACAGATACGCAGTATTTT.

The rearrangement joins TRBV19 to TRBJ1-1; 7 bases map to TRBD1. Unmatched junction bases numbered 6, after V lost 5 bases and J lost 3 bases. The germline CDR1 and CDR2 sequences are LNHDA and SQIVND (reference sequence). CDR3 length equals 14 residues. CDR3 protein: CASSPDRVDTEAFF. Here the CDR3 DNA reads TGTGCCAGTAGTCCCGACAGGGTCGACACTGAAGCTTTCTTT.

The chain joins TRBV11-2 to TRBJ1-3; 11 bases map to TRBD1. The CDR3 is 15 residues long. Germline V lookup: CDR1 SGHAT, CDR2 FQNNGV. J gave up 4 bases and V 1 base, and 0 bases lay outside the gene matches. The chain's CDR3 is CASSLGTGGGNTIYF. CDR3 nucleotides: TGTGCCAGCAGCTTAGGGACAGGGGGCGGAAACACCATATATTTT. The entire variable domain, with the rest obtained from reference TRBV11-2 and TRBJ1-3, is as follows: EAGVAQSPRYKIIEKRQSVAFWCNPISGHATLYWYQQILGQGPKLLIQFQNNGVVDDSQLPKDRFSAERLKGVDSTLKIQPAKLEDSAVYLCASSLGTGGGNTIYFGEGSWLTVV.

This sequence joins TRBV28 and TRBJ1-5, with D perhaps TRBD1 (5 bases). CDR1 is MDHEN and CDR2 is SYDVKM in the germline V gene. V lost 4 bases to trimming and J lost 3 bases, with 10 bases between them. There are 14 residues in the CDR3. This CDR3 reads CASSSPGDNQPQHF. The DNA for the CDR3 is TGTGCCAGCAGTTCCCCGGGGGACAATCAGCCCCAGCATTTT.

This clone was seen a handful of times. The same CDR3 arises from other DNA sequences in this sample as well. V gene TRBV7-9 combines with J gene TRBJ1-2; D is unresolved. Trimming stripped 4 bases from V and 2 bases from J, with 8 bases between. Germline lookup yields CDR1 SEHNR and CDR2 FQNEAQ (reference sequence). The CDR3 runs to 13 residues. The CDR3 here is CASSSGVNYGYTF. The CDR3 bases are TGTGCCAGCAGCTCTGGGGTGAACTATGGCTACACCTTC.

The rearrangement uses TRBV14 and TRBJ2-1, with 8 bases fitting TRBD2. From germline, CDR1 is SGHDN and CDR2 FVKESK. V shed 0 bases, J shed 4 bases, and the junction held 2 bases outside the gene matches. CDR3 length equals 15 residues. The CDR3 nucleotides read TGTGCCAGCAGCCAAGAAGCGGGAGTTTACAATGAGCAGTTCTTC. This gives the protein CASSQEAGVYNEQFF.